The 27 T cell receptor beta chains below were found in one sample sequenced in a study of control samples from healthy donors and cancer patients. Data came from immunoSEQ multiplex PCR; TCRdb stores just in-frame clones and leaves some out. Of 180,000 or so clones in the sample, about 94% were seen once. The specimen was blood. Every receptor here comes from a woman between 55 and 75 years old in good health.

The chain combines TRBV30 with TRBJ1-4, with TRBD1 matching 7 bases. Trimming took 1 base from V and 0 from J; bases not matched to a gene: 2. Germline CDR1 GTSNPN, CDR2 SVGIG (reference sequence). This CDR3 has 15 residues. The CDR3 is CAWSGDSATNEKLFF. CDR3 bases: TGTGCCTGGAGTGGGGACAGCGCAACTAATGAAAAACTGTTTTTT.

The chain uses TRBV4-3 and TRBJ1-6; perhaps TRBD1 as D (5 bases). V was cut by 1 base and J by 8 bases, with 9 bases left in between. The CDR3 length is 14 residues. CDR1 and CDR2 from the germline V gene are LGHNA and YSLEER. The CDR3 loop is CASSQVGAYSPLHF. CDR3 DNA sequence: TGCGCCAGCAGCCAAGTCGGGGCCTATTCACCCCTCCACTTT.

The V gene is TRBV6-2 or TRBV6-3, the J gene TRBJ2-7, with unresolved D. Trimming took 2 bases from V and 6 from J, leaving 11 bases between them. The V gene's germline CDR1 is MNHEY and CDR2 SVGEGT. CDR3 size: 13 residues. The DNA of the CDR3 is TGTGCCAGCAGTTACGAACACAAGTTCGAGCAGTACTTC. It specifies CASSYEHKFEQYF.

On this clone: The identical CDR3 is also encoded by other nucleotide sequences in the sample. CDR3 amino acids: CASSFERGTRGGNQPQHF. DNA of the CDR3: TGTGCCAGCAGCTTCGAGAGGGGCACCCGTGGGGGCAATCAGCCCCAGCATTTT. This chain links TRBV7-8 with TRBJ1-5; D may be TRBD1 (5 bases). Trimming shortened V by 3 bases and J by 2 bases, and 20 bases separated the two germline ends. This CDR3 comprises 18 residues. The V gene's germline CDR1 is SGHVS and CDR2 FQNEAQ.

This chain joins TRBV12-3 or TRBV12-4 and TRBJ1-2; D is perhaps TRBD1 (6 bases). CDR3 length: 11 residues. V was pared by 10 bases and J by 4 bases, with 10 bases between. This chain's CDR3 is CAILTGYGYTF. CDR3 nucleotide sequence: TGTGCCATTTTGACAGGCTATGGCTACACCTTC.

V usage is TRBV19 and J usage is TRBJ1-1; TRBD1 agrees at 7 bases. CDR1 is LNHDA and CDR2 is SQIVND in the germline V gene (reference sequence). CDR3 length: 14 residues. With 5 bases clipped from V and 5 bases from J, the junction kept 8 bases outside the gene matches. The CDR3 loop is CASSARQGGTEAFF. CDR3 DNA sequence: TGTGCCAGTAGTGCGAGACAGGGTGGGACTGAAGCTTTCTTT.

The chain links TRBV19 to TRBJ1-1, with TRBD1 as a possible D gene (6 bases). Germline V gene lookup returns CDR1 LNHDA and CDR2 SQIVND (reference sequence). V dropped 3 bases and J dropped 1 base, with 15 bases sitting between them. The CDR3 sequence is 16 residues long. CDR3 protein: CASSIFSGHKNTEAFF. In nucleotides, the CDR3 is TGTGCCAGTAGTATCTTCTCGGGACACAAGAACACTGAAGCTTTCTTT.

V is TRBV25-1 and J is TRBJ2-1, with 8 bases matching TRBD2. This CDR3 spans 16 amino acids. Germline values: CDR1 MGHDK, CDR2 SYGVNS. Trimming cost V 4 bases and J 7 bases; bases outside gene matches: 12. The CDR3 is CASSGSEISGGNEQFF. DNA of the CDR3: TGTGCCAGCAGTGGAAGCGAGATCAGCGGGGGAAATGAGCAGTTCTTC.

J is TRBJ2-5 and V is TRBV19; 7 bases align to TRBD2. Germline CDR1 LNHDA, CDR2 SQIVND (reference sequence). CDR3 length: 15 amino acids. V was pared by 7 bases and J by 5 bases, with 13 bases of the junction left unmatched. The chain's CDR3 is CASTRGGKGKETQYF. CDR3 nucleotide sequence: TGTGCCAGTACCCGCGGGGGTAAGGGAAAGGAGACCCAGTACTTC.

The chain employs TRBV6-6 and TRBJ2-3, with TRBD2 matching 8 bases. Germline-derived CDR1 and CDR2 are MNHNY and SVGAGI (reference sequence). Unmatched junction bases numbered 4, after V lost 0 bases and J lost 2 bases. The CDR3 contains 16 residues. The CDR3: CASSYSAGGYTDTQYF. The CDR3 bases are TGTGCCAGCAGTTACTCCGCGGGGGGTTACACAGATACGCAGTATTTT.

The V call is TRBV6-5, the J call TRBJ1-3; D gene unclear. There are 14 residues in the CDR3. Trimming stripped 2 bases from V and 0 bases from J, with 5 bases between. Germline-derived CDR1 and CDR2 are MNHEY and SVGAGI. The CDR3 loop is CASSYQPSGNTIYF. CDR3 sequence (DNA): TGTGCCAGCAGTTACCAGCCCTCTGGAAACACCATATATTTT.

The chain links TRBV2 to TRBJ2-5, with D perhaps matching TRBD2 (5 bases). CDR3 length equals 16 residues. Germline-derived CDR1 and CDR2 are SNHLY and FYNNEI. V was trimmed by 0 bases and J by 2 bases, leaving 13 bases between them. The CDR3 DNA reads as TGTGCCAGCAGTGAAGCTTTCTTGAGGACTCAAGAGACCCAGTACTTC. Translation: CASSEAFLRTQETQYF.

V usage is TRBV7-3 and J usage is TRBJ2-1, with TRBD2 matching over 10 bases. The germline CDR1 and CDR2 sequences are SGHTA and FQGTGA. The CDR3 totals 17 residues. V lost 4 bases, J lost 7 bases, and 13 bases stayed unmatched. CDR3 amino acids: CASSSFSSAGGPNEQFF. CDR3 in DNA: TGTGCCAGCAGCTCCTTTTCTTCAGCGGGGGGGCCTAATGAGCAGTTCTTC.

This chain links TRBV15 with TRBJ2-2; D not certain. This CDR3 region has 15 residues. Germline lookup yields CDR1 LNHNV and CDR2 YYDKDF (reference sequence). Trimming removed 0 bases at V and 5 bases at J, with 10 bases between. The chain's CDR3 is CATSRDLRETGELFF. The CDR3 nucleotides are TGTGCCACCAGCAGAGATTTAAGGGAAACCGGGGAGCTGTTTTTT.

This CDR3 is CASSSPGQGFGTEAFF. CDR3 coding DNA: TGTGCCAGCAGCTCGCCGGGACAGGGTTTCGGCACTGAAGCTTTCTTT. This chain uses TRBV7-9 with TRBJ1-1, with 9 bases fitting TRBD1. CDR3 length: 16 amino acids. From germline, CDR1 is SEHNR and CDR2 FQNEAQ (reference sequence). J lost 4 bases, V lost 4 bases, and 10 bases had no gene match.

In its sample, this clone was seen a few times. The chain uses TRBV6-2 or TRBV6-3 and TRBJ2-2, with D tentatively TRBD2 (6 bases). V lost 7 bases and J 7 bases, leaving 28 bases between the germline ends. Germline values: CDR1 MNHEY, CDR2 SVGEGT. This CDR3 is 18 amino acids long. CDR3 loop: CASTPPRLVSGGVGELFF. The CDR3 DNA reads as TGTGCCAGCACCCCCCCTAGGCTAGTAAGCGGAGGGGTCGGGGAGCTGTTTTTT.

The chain employs TRBV2 and TRBJ1-5; D call uncertain. The CDR3 extends over 14 amino acids. The germline CDR1 and CDR2 sequences are SNHLY and FYNNEI. V was clipped by 1 base and J by 6 bases, with 10 bases between them. CDR3 protein: CASSEVGVGQPQHF. For the CDR3, the DNA is TGTGCCAGCAGTGAAGTGGGCGTGGGTCAGCCCCAGCATTTT.

CDR3 in amino acids: CASSQVPGDLSGELFF. The CDR3 DNA is TGCGCCAGCAGCCAAGTTCCCGGGGATCTCTCCGGGGAGCTGTTTTTT. The chain couples TRBV4-3 to TRBJ2-2; D might be TRBD2 (5 bases). Germline values: CDR1 LGHNA, CDR2 YSLEER. V was pared by 1 base and J by 6 bases, with 15 bases between. The CDR3 has 16 amino acids.

The gene calls are TRBV24-1 and TRBJ2-1; 9 bases fit TRBD2. Germline V gene lookup returns CDR1 KGHDR and CDR2 SFDVKD. Trimming cost V 3 bases and J 7 bases; bases outside gene matches: 15. The CDR3 has 18 residues. The CDR3 region has the DNA TGTGCCACCAGTGATCAGTACGCGGCGGGGGGGCCGGGGAATGAGCAGTTCTTC. It specifies CATSDQYAAGGPGNEQFF.

This chain joins TRBV3-1 (or the pseudogene TRBV3-2) and TRBJ1-2; possible D gene TRBD1, 5 bases. Per the germline V gene, CDR1 is LGHDT and CDR2 is YNNKEL (reference sequence). Trimming removed 4 bases at V and 8 bases at J, with 14 bases between. The CDR3 length is 13 residues. The CDR3: CASSPGTGEGYTF. The CDR3 nucleotides are TGTGCCAGCAGCCCCGGGACTGGGGAAGGCTACACCTTC.

This clone showed up just once. The chain joins TRBV25-1 to TRBJ1-6; D gene ambiguous. Germline V gene sequence: CDR1 MGHDK, CDR2 SYGVNS. This CDR3 comprises 15 residues. Trimming cost V 0 bases and J 10 bases, with 13 bases left between them. CDR3 region: CASSEYFDGRSPLHF. In DNA, the CDR3 is TGTGCCAGCAGTGAATATTTCGACGGACGGTCACCCCTCCACTTT.

The rearrangement uses TRBV11-3 and TRBJ2-5; the D is unclear. CDR3 length equals 12 residues. The V and J ends lost 8 bases and 4 bases respectively, with 11 bases between them. Germline CDR1 is SGHNT and CDR2 is YENEEA. The CDR3 loop reads CASSDLGETQYF. The CDR3 bases are TGTGCCAGCTCTGACCTGGGAGAGACCCAGTACTTC.

V gene TRBV27 combines with J gene TRBJ1-2; 7 nucleotides agree with TRBD1. The CDR3 has 15 residues. The germline gives CDR1 MNHEY, CDR2 SMNVEV (reference sequence). V lost 5 bases, J lost 6 bases, and 12 bases stayed unmatched. DNA for the CDR3: TGTGCCAGCAGTCCCCTGTTAGGGGGCGCGAATGGCTACACCTTC. This sequence encodes CASSPLLGGANGYTF.

This clone was seen a single time. V usage is TRBV4-3 and J usage is TRBJ1-2, with D tentatively TRBD1 (5 bases). CDR1 and CDR2 from the germline V gene are LGHNA and YSLEER. V was cut by 8 bases and J by 4 bases, with 14 bases left in between. The CDR3 runs 13 residues. The CDR3 spells CASALGAGYGYTF. CDR3 bases: TGCGCCAGCGCCCTTGGGGCAGGCTATGGCTACACCTTC.

CDR3 sequence: CASSDYAAGAGYTF. In DNA, the CDR3 is TGTGCCAGCAGTGATTATGCTGCGGGGGCTGGCTACACCTTC. The chain joins TRBV25-1 to TRBJ1-2; D may be TRBD1 (6 bases). Germline-derived CDR1 and CDR2 are MGHDK and SYGVNS. V dropped 3 bases and J dropped 7 bases, with 15 bases sitting between them. CDR3 length: 14 amino acids.

The gene calls are TRBV7-2 and TRBJ2-7; tentative D call: TRBD1 (6 bases). V was cut by 2 bases and J by 0 bases, with 11 bases left in between. Per germline, CDR1 SGHTA and CDR2 FQGNSA. This CDR3 is built from 15 residues. The CDR3 protein is CASSLSGAGSYEQYF. For the CDR3, the DNA is TGTGCCAGCAGCTTATCAGGGGCAGGCTCCTACGAGCAGTACTTC.

The chain carries TRBV6-6 and TRBJ1-5; D may be TRBD1 (6 bases). Germline V gene data show CDR1 as MNHNY and CDR2 as SVGAGI (reference sequence). Trimming took off 0 bases at V and 5 bases at J, with 14 bases between the two ends. CDR3 length equals 16 residues. CDR3 DNA: TGTGCCAGCAGTTACTCGGGGGGGCTAGGCGATCAGCCCCAGCATTTT. Translation: CASSYSGGLGDQPQHF.